The next 24 T cell receptor beta chains were all read from a single sample in a study of T cells after yellow fever vaccination. TCRdb reprocessed the 5' RACE reads via MiXCR and lists one record per CDR3 protein. The table lists about 52,000 distinct CDR3 sequences, about 6.6% of them singletons. The material was CD8+ T cells not binding an NS4B(214-222) dextramer, sorted from PBMCs, obtained about 41 days after the first yellow fever vaccination. All receptors derive from a man younger than 35 who received the YFV17D yellow fever vaccine.

The chain joins TRBV12-3 or TRBV12-4 to TRBJ2-2, with 8 nucleotides matching TRBD2. The CDR3 contains 14 residues. V lost 6 bases and J lost 0; bases outside the gene matches: 0. This CDR3 reads CASRGLANTGELFF. Written as DNA, the CDR3 is TGTGCCAGCAGGGGACTAGCGAACACCGGGGAGCTGTTTTTT.

Details on this clonotype: This clone may be a read error of a much larger clone one base away. V usage is TRBV20-1 and J usage is TRBJ2-7; 7 bases fit TRBD1. CDR3 size: 15 residues. Germline assignment: CDR1 DFQATT and CDR2 SNEGSKA (reference sequence). The CDR3 protein is CGARDLSGGNYEQYF. As DNA, the CDR3 is TGCGGTGCTAGAGATCTTTCAGGGGGAAACTACGAGCAGTACTTC.

This clonotype was observed at least ten times. The chain is built from TRBV4-1 and TRBJ2-7; either TRBD1 or TRBD2 may fit D (5 bases each). V dropped 3 bases and J dropped 3 bases, with 12 bases sitting between them. CDR1 is MGHRA, CDR2 YSYEKL, per germline. The CDR3 runs to 14 residues. The CDR3 region is CASSHPGAIYEQYV. In nucleotides, the CDR3 is TGCGCCAGCAGCCACCCCGGGGCCATCTACGAGCAGTACGTC.

The chain recombines TRBV4-1 with TRBJ2-2; TRBD2 agrees at 12 bases. Germline V gene lookup returns CDR1 MGHRA and CDR2 YSYEKL. The CDR3 extends over 18 amino acids. The trim removed 3 bases at V and 4 bases at J, leaving 9 bases unmatched. The CDR3 sequence is CASSQDLAGGPGTGELFF. CDR3 coding DNA: TGCGCCAGCAGCCAGGACCTAGCGGGGGGGCCGGGCACCGGGGAGCTGTTTTTT.

The V gene is TRBV20-1, the J gene TRBJ2-5; TRBD1 is a possible D gene (5 bases). There are 14 residues in the CDR3. Germline V lookup: CDR1 DFQATT, CDR2 SNEGSKA (reference sequence). Trimming removed 0 bases at V and 1 base at J, with 9 bases between. CDR3 bases: TGCAGTGCTAGAGAACCAGGGCTCCAAGAGACCCAGTACTTC. Its translation: CSAREPGLQETQYF.

This clonotype was observed at least ten times. The chain has TRBV7-9 and TRBJ2-3; D is uncertain. The V gene lost 2 bases and the J gene lost 1 base, with 4 bases spanning the gap. The CDR3 is 13 amino acids. Germline V gene lookup returns CDR1 SEHNR and CDR2 FQNEAQ (reference sequence). This CDR3 is CASSLPGTDTQYF. In nucleotides, the CDR3 is TGTGCCAGCAGCTTACCAGGCACAGATACGCAGTATTTT.

The table lists this clonotype with a few counts. The chain is built from TRBV6-1 and TRBJ1-2; TRBD1 is a possible D gene (6 bases). The CDR3 sequence is 13 residues long. Germline V CDR1 and CDR2: MNHNS, SASEGT. Trimming pared 6 bases from V and 3 bases from J, leaving 11 bases between. CDR3: CASRSDRHYGYTF. The DNA of the CDR3 is TGTGCCAGCAGGAGCGACAGGCACTATGGCTACACCTTC.

This clonotype came up many times. The V gene is TRBV9, the J gene TRBJ2-1; 9 positions agree with TRBD2. CDR1 and CDR2 from the germline V gene are SGDLS and YYNGEE. V lost 3 bases to trimming and J lost 2 bases; unmatched junction nucleotides: 3. The CDR3 has 15 amino acids. The CDR3 loop reads CASSAGGGAYNEQFF. In DNA form, the CDR3 reads TGTGCCAGCAGCGCGGGCGGGGGGGCCTACAATGAGCAGTTCTTC.

The chain recombines TRBV4-1 with TRBJ1-3; D is undetermined. Trimming left V 1 base short and J 0 bases short, with 7 bases between. CDR1 and CDR2 (germline): MGHRA, YSYEKL. The CDR3 has 15 amino acids. In DNA, the CDR3 is TGCGCCAGCAGCCAAGTCCGGTCCTCTGGAAACACCATATATTTT. Translation gives CASSQVRSSGNTIYF.

This clonotype was found a few times. This CDR3 is CASSPSTSGGRFYEQYF. In DNA form, the CDR3 reads TGTGCCAGCTCACCATCGACTAGCGGGGGGCGCTTCTACGAGCAGTACTTC. J is TRBJ2-7 and V is TRBV18; TRBD2 agrees at 13 bases. The CDR3 length is 17 residues. With V trimmed by 2 bases and J by 3 bases, 7 bases remained unmatched. The germline V gene has CDR1 KGHSH and CDR2 LQKENI.

This clonotype was detected only a few times. The V and J genes are TRBV19 and TRBJ1-2; D is undetermined. The V gene's germline CDR1 is LNHDA and CDR2 SQIVND (reference sequence). V was pared by 0 bases and J by 4 bases, with 6 bases between. The CDR3 consists of 13 residues. In DNA, the CDR3 is TGTGCCAGTAGTATAGAGAATTCCTATGGCTACACCTTC. This encodes CASSIENSYGYTF.

The chain combines TRBV7-2 with TRBJ2-7; TRBD2 might be the D (6 bases). V was cut by 4 bases and J by 4 bases, with 14 bases left in between. Germline V CDR1 and CDR2: SGHTA, FQGNSA. The CDR3 totals 14 residues. The CDR3 nucleotides read TGTGCCAGCAGCTCCTTGGCGGGGAGATACGAGCAGTACGTC. Translating it yields CASSSLAGRYEQYV.

V and J are TRBV7-2 and TRBJ2-1; 7 nucleotides line up with TRBD2. CDR3 length: 14 residues. The trim removed 6 bases at V and 9 bases at J, leaving 11 bases unmatched. CDR1 is SGHTA, CDR2 FQGNSA, per germline. This chain's CDR3 is CASRGGGIIGEQFF. The CDR3 region has the DNA TGTGCCAGCAGGGGGGGGGGAATCATCGGTGAGCAGTTCTTC.

This clonotype was counted many times. This chain connects TRBV4-1 to TRBJ1-1; weak D call: TRBD1 (5 bases). Germline CDR1 MGHRA, CDR2 YSYEKL. V lost 3 bases, J lost 2 bases, and 7 bases lay in between. The length of the CDR3 is 13 residues. This chain's CDR3 is CASSHQGNTEAFF. CDR3 nucleotide sequence: TGCGCCAGCAGCCACCAGGGAAACACTGAAGCTTTCTTT.

A remark on this clonotype: An end of the junction does not agree with germline; a read error may underlie this. The V gene is TRBV10-3, the J gene TRBJ2-7; TRBD1 aligns across 9 bases. The CDR3 sequence is 15 residues long. Germline CDR1 ENHRY, CDR2 SYGVKD. CDR3 region: CAISGTGDRTYEQDF. In DNA form, the CDR3 reads TGTGCCATCAGTGGGACAGGGGATCGGACCTACGAGCAGGACTTC.

This clonotype was seen ten or more times. The rearrangement links TRBV12-3 or TRBV12-4 to TRBJ2-7; D possibly corresponds to TRBD2 (5 bases). The CDR3 consists of 14 residues. Trimming removed 0 bases from V and 4 bases from J, with 10 bases in between. Here the CDR3 DNA reads TGTGCCAGCAGTTTAGCGACGACTATATACGAGCAGTACTTC. Protein: CASSLATTIYEQYF.

This clonotype was recorded a few times. This sequence joins TRBV4-2 and TRBJ2-5; the D call may be TRBD1 or TRBD2 (6 bases each). Trimming pared 4 bases from V and 4 bases from J, leaving 16 bases between. The CDR3 has 15 amino acids. The germline CDR1 and CDR2 sequences are LGHNA and YNFKEQ. The CDR3 spells CASSPGGGNTETQYF. CDR3 coding DNA: TGTGCCAGCAGCCCAGGAGGGGGAAATACAGAGACCCAGTACTTC.

This clonotype was seen repeatedly, ten times or more. This chain connects TRBV12-3 or TRBV12-4 to TRBJ2-7; the D gene is possibly TRBD2 (6 bases). This CDR3 contains 13 residues. V dropped 7 bases and J dropped 6 bases, with 16 bases sitting between them. The chain's CDR3 is CASTLGGRSEQYF. The CDR3 nucleotides read TGTGCCAGCACCCTCGGGGGTCGTTCCGAGCAGTACTTC.

This clonotype was recorded many times. The chain carries TRBV10-3 and TRBJ1-5, with D hard to call. Germline CDR1 is ENHRY and CDR2 is SYGVKD. The CDR3 has 13 residues. V gave up 0 bases and J gave up 8 bases, with 8 bases separating them. This CDR3 is CAISESGVEPQHF. In DNA form, the CDR3 reads TGTGCCATCAGTGAGTCTGGGGTTGAGCCCCAGCATTTT.

The chain uses TRBV5-3 and TRBJ2-7, with D possibly called TRBD1 or TRBD2 (5 bases each). TRBV5-3 is an open reading frame, and its role is uncertain. Trimming cost V 5 bases and J 6 bases, with 21 bases left between them. The CDR3 sequence is 15 residues long. The DNA of the CDR3 is TGTGCCAGAAGGATCCGGGACCACTCAATCTGCGAGCAGTACTTC. It specifies CARRIRDHSICEQYF.

At least ten counts were recorded for this clonotype. V gene TRBV4-1 combines with J gene TRBJ2-7; 7 nucleotides agree with TRBD2. The CDR3 extends over 16 amino acids. CDR1 is MGHRA, CDR2 YSYEKL, per germline. V trimming: 1 base; J trimming: 7 bases; junction bases outside the gene matches: 13. This CDR3 is CASSQGAGDLAGEQYF. DNA of the CDR3: TGCGCCAGCAGCCAAGGGGCGGGGGATCTCGCGGGAGAGCAGTACTTC.

A few counts support this clonotype. The rearrangement links TRBV27 to TRBJ2-6; no clear D gene. The CDR3 loop spans 15 amino acids. CDR1 and CDR2 from the germline V gene are MNHEY and SMNVEV (reference sequence). V was trimmed by 1 base and J by 2 bases, leaving 6 bases between them. The CDR3 loop is CASSLFRTGANVLTF. As DNA, the CDR3 is TGTGCCAGCAGTTTATTCAGGACTGGGGCCAACGTCCTGACTTTC.

The V and J genes are TRBV9 and TRBJ2-6; 7 nucleotides match TRBD1. CDR1 is SGDLS and CDR2 is YYNGEE in the germline V gene. The CDR3 spans 15 residues. Unmatched junction bases numbered 5, after V lost 3 bases and J lost 5 bases. The CDR3 protein is CASSGLTGRANVLTF. The CDR3, as DNA: TGTGCCAGCAGCGGACTGACAGGGAGGGCCAACGTCCTGACTTTC.

This sequence joins TRBV3-1 and TRBJ2-5; D is unclear. This CDR3 has 14 amino acids. Germline loops: CDR1 LGHDT, CDR2 YNNKEL (reference sequence). V was clipped by 1 base and J by 5 bases, with 11 bases between them. CDR3 nucleotide sequence: TGTGCCAGCAGCCAAGGGCTAAAGTGGGAGACCCAGTACTTC. The encoded protein is CASSQGLKWETQYF.